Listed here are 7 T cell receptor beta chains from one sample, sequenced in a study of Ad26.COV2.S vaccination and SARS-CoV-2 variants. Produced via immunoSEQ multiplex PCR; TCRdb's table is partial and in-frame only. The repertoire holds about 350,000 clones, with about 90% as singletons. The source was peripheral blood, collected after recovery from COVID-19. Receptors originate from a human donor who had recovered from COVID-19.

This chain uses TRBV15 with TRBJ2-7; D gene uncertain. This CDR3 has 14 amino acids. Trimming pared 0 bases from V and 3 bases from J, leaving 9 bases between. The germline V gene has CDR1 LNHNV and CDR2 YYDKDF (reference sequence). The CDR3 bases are TGTGCCACCAGCAGAGACAGGTCCGACTACGAGCAGTACTTC. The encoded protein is CATSRDRSDYEQYF.

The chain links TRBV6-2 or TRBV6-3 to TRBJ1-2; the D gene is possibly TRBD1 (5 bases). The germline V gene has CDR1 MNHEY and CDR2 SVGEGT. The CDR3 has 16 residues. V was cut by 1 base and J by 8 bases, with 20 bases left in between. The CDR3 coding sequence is TGTGCCAGCAGTTACTTCGACAGCGTGGGGTCCAGGGGCTACACCTTC. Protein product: CASSYFDSVGSRGYTF.

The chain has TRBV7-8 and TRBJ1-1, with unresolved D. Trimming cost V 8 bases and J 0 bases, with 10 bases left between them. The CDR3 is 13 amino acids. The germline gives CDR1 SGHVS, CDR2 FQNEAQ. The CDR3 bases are TGTGCCAGCGTATCGGATATGAACACTGAAGCTTTCTTT. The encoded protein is CASVSDMNTEAFF.

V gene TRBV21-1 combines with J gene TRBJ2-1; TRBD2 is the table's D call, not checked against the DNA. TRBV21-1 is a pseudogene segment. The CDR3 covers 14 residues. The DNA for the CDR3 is TGTGCCAGCAGCGTACTAGCGGGGGACAATGAGCAGTTCTTC. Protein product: CASSVLAGDNEQFF.

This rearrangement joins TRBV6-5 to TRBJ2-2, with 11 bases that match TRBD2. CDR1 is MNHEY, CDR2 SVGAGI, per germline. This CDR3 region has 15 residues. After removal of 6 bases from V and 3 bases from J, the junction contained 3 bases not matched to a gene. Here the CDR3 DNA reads TGTGCCAGCAGAGCGGGACTAGCGGACACCGGGGAGCTGTTTTTT. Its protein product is CASRAGLADTGELFF.

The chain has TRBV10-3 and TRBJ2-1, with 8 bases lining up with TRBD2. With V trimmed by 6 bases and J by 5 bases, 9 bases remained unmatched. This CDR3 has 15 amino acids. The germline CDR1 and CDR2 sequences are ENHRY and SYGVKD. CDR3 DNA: TGTGCCATCAGGGAAGCGGGGACTAGGGACAATGAGCAGTTCTTC. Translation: CAIREAGTRDNEQFF.

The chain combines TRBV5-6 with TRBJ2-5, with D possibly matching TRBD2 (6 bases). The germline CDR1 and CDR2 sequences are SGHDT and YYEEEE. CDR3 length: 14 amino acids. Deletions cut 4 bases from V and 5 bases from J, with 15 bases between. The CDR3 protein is CASSHGTVLETQYF. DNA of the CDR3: TGTGCCAGCAGCCATGGGACTGTCTTGGAGACCCAGTACTTC. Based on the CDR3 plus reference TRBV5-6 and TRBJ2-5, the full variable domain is DAGVTQSPTHLIKTRGQQVTLRCSPKSGHDTVSWYQQALGQGPQFIFQYYEEEERQRGNFPDRFSGHQFPNYSSELNVNALLLGDSALYLCASSHGTVLETQYFGPGTRLLVL.